These 13 T cell receptor beta chains originate from one sample sequenced in a study of T cell responses to AZD1222 COVID-19 vaccine. The table came from immunoSEQ multiplex PCR; TCRdb's copy has only in-frame clones and leaves some out. The repertoire consists of some 120,000 clones, with approximately 86% occurring once and the leading ten covering approximately 10%. The input for sequencing was peripheral blood, taken on day 0 of AZD1222 vaccination. All receptors come from an adult in good health.

This clone was counted once. The J gene is TRBJ2-5, the V gene TRBV5-1; perhaps TRBD2 as D (5 bases). Germline V lookup: CDR1 SGHRS, CDR2 YFSETQ. V lost 0 bases, J lost 5 bases, and 14 bases lay in between. This CDR3 is built from 15 residues. The CDR3 nucleotides read TGCGCCAGCAGCTTGGGTCCTGTCGGCGGGGAGACCCAGTACTTC. This sequence encodes CASSLGPVGGETQYF.

The rearrangement links TRBV4-2 to TRBJ1-3, with D tentatively TRBD1 (5 bases). The germline V gene encodes CDR1 LGHNA and CDR2 YNFKEQ. Trimming stripped 1 base from V and 0 bases from J, with 10 bases between. The CDR3 length is 16 residues. CDR3 loop: CASSQGKGSSGNTIYF. CDR3 sequence (DNA): TGTGCCAGCAGCCAAGGAAAGGGGAGCTCTGGAAACACCATATATTTT.

Regarding this clone: Germline and junction disagree at one end, which may indicate a read error. V usage is TRBV19 and J usage is TRBJ1-2, with TRBD1 as a possible D gene (6 bases). Germline loops: CDR1 LNHDA, CDR2 SQIVND (reference sequence). The CDR3 has 13 residues. The chain's CDR3 is CASSIDPLTGTIF. In DNA form, the CDR3 reads TGTGCCAGTAGTATCGACCCACTTACAGGGACTATCTTC.

In this sample, this clone turned up once. The genes are TRBV6-5 and TRBJ1-1; D not certain. Germline CDR1 MNHEY, CDR2 SVGAGI. V was pared by 7 bases and J by 0 bases, with 6 bases between. The CDR3 length is 12 residues. CDR3 sequence reads: CASKVMNTEAFF. CDR3 nucleotides: TGTGCCAGCAAGGTAATGAACACTGAAGCTTTCTTT.

The rearrangement links TRBV5-1 to TRBJ2-1; TRBD1 agrees at 7 bases. The germline CDR1 and CDR2 sequences are SGHRS and YFSETQ. After removal of 2 bases from V and 7 bases from J, the junction contained 6 bases not matched to a gene. The CDR3 totals 14 residues. The CDR3 bases are TGCGCCAGCAGCTTCTCGACAGGGTCGAATGAGCAGTTCTTC. This translates into CASSFSTGSNEQFF.

The chain links TRBV5-5 to TRBJ1-1; D perhaps matches TRBD1 (6 bases). The CDR3 is 13 amino acids. Deletions cut 6 bases from V and 1 base from J, with 10 bases between. CDR1 and CDR2 from the germline V gene are SGHKS and YYEKEE (reference sequence). This CDR3 reads CASNLQGNTEAFF. The CDR3 region has the DNA TGTGCCAGCAACTTACAGGGGAACACTGAAGCTTTCTTT.

This clone was observed at least ten times. The chain is built from TRBV6-5 and TRBJ2-5; tentative D call: TRBD1 (5 bases). Per germline, CDR1 MNHEY and CDR2 SVGAGI. The V end lost 8 bases, the J end lost 2 bases, and 12 bases lay between the germline ends. The CDR3 extends over 13 amino acids. The CDR3 reads CASAQGRQETQYF. In DNA form, the CDR3 reads TGTGCCAGCGCCCAGGGTAGGCAAGAGACCCAGTACTTC.

This clone was seen once. CDR3 in DNA: TGTGCCTCCTTGGGACGCCGCTCCTACGAGCAGTACTTC. Translation gives CASLGRRSYEQYF. The chain has TRBV7-9 and TRBJ2-7, with D possibly called TRBD1 or TRBD2 (5 bases each). V lost 11 bases to trimming and J lost 0 bases, with 14 bases between them. The CDR3 runs 13 residues. The V gene's germline CDR1 is SEHNR and CDR2 FQNEAQ (reference sequence).

This chain links TRBV5-8 with TRBJ1-4; D is perhaps TRBD1 (6 bases). CDR1 SGHTS and CDR2 YDEGEE come from the germline V gene. V was clipped by 4 bases and J by 7 bases, with 20 bases between them. The CDR3 loop spans 16 amino acids. The CDR3: CASSTGQRGVGEKLFF. The CDR3 nucleotides read TGTGCCAGCAGCACTGGACAGCGGGGGGTTGGTGAAAAACTGTTTTTT.

This clone occurred once. The chain is built from TRBV6-5 and TRBJ1-5; D call uncertain. V was cut by 6 bases and J by 6 bases, with 12 bases left in between. The CDR3 has 13 residues. Germline assignment: CDR1 MNHEY and CDR2 SVGAGI. In DNA form, the CDR3 reads TGTGCCAGCAGCCCAGATCCGGGTCAGCCCCAGCATTTT. Translated, it gives CASSPDPGQPQHF.

This clone occurred a few times. The V gene is TRBV19, the J gene TRBJ1-2, with D possibly matching TRBD1 (6 bases). The length of the CDR3 is 14 residues. The germline gives CDR1 LNHDA, CDR2 SQIVND (reference sequence). V lost 4 bases to trimming and J lost 2 bases, with 11 bases between them. The CDR3 reads CASSRGGRNYGYTF. The CDR3 DNA reads TGTGCCAGTAGTAGGGGGGGCAGAAACTATGGCTACACCTTC. Complete variable domain (other parts from reference TRBV19 and TRBJ1-2): DGGITQSPKYLFRKEGQNVTLSCEQNLNHDAMYWYRQDPGQGLRLIYYSQIVNDFQKGDIAEGYSVSREKKESFPLTVTSAQKNPTAFYLCASSRGGRNYGYTFGSGTRLTVV.

This chain joins TRBV11-2 and TRBJ1-1; no definite D call. Trimming left V 0 bases short and J 6 bases short, with 14 bases between. The germline V gene has CDR1 SGHAT and CDR2 FQNNGV. The CDR3 is made up of 15 amino acids. This chain's CDR3 is CASSLDVLLWPEAFF. CDR3 DNA: TGTGCCAGCAGCTTAGATGTCCTATTATGGCCTGAAGCTTTCTTT.

The gene calls are TRBV7-3 and TRBJ1-1; D may be TRBD1 (5 bases). Trimming removed 2 bases at V and 7 bases at J, with 11 bases between. CDR1 and CDR2 (germline): SGHTA, FQGTGA. This CDR3 is 13 amino acids long. Here the CDR3 reads CASSLGQYIEAFF. The CDR3 DNA sequence: TGTGCCAGCAGCTTAGGACAATACATTGAAGCTTTCTTT.